These T cell receptor beta chains were read from a single sample in a study of T cell responses to AZD1222 COVID-19 vaccine. Data came from immunoSEQ multiplex PCR; TCRdb stores just in-frame clones and leaves some out. Of roughly 120,000 clones in the sample, about 88% were seen once. Sequenced material: peripheral blood, taken on day 0 of AZD1222 vaccination. The receptors were sampled from an adult in good health. CDR3s include the opening cysteine and the closing phenylalanine or tryptophan. A D gene is named only where the DNA matches it firmly. Clone size appears in some rows only: once, few, many, or a class for an expanded clone.

d_call	v_call	clone_size	j_call	cdr3_nt	cdr3_aa
NA	TRBV10-1	NA	TRBJ1-1	TGCGCCAGCAGCCCGGTGGGGGTGAACACTGAAGCTTTCTTT	CASSPVGVNTEAFF
NA	TRBV7-3	NA	TRBJ1-2	TGTGCCAGCAGCTTAATGGCAGGGGAAGGCTATGGCTACACCTTC	CASSLMAGEGYGYTF
NA	TRBV19	few	TRBJ1-3	TGTGCCAGTAGTATCGGAGACAGGGGAAACACCATATATTTT	CASSIGDRGNTIYF
TRBD1	TRBV24-1	NA	TRBJ2-5	TGTGCCACAGGACAGGACGGGGAGACCCAGTACTTC	CATGQDGETQYF
TRBD1	TRBV7-9	NA	TRBJ1-1	TGTGCCAGCAGCTTAGTAAGACAGGGGGACACTGAAGCTTTCTTT	CASSLVRQGDTEAFF
NA	TRBV5-1	NA	TRBJ1-1	TGCGCCAGCAGCTTGGCCCTGGGACGGACCACTGAAGCTTTCTTT	CASSLALGRTTEAFF
NA	TRBV7-9	NA	TRBJ1-1	TGTGCCAGCAGCTTAGGGGGCGGTATGAACACTGAAGCTTTCTTT	CASSLGGGMNTEAFF
TRBD1	TRBV10-3	NA	TRBJ2-4	TGTGCCATCAGTGAGTACGGGACAGGGGACAAAAACATTCAGTACTTC	CAISEYGTGDKNIQYF
NA	TRBV13	NA	TRBJ1-3	TGTGCCAGCAGCCCCGGGACGGCGGCGGTCACCATATATTTT	CASSPGTAAVTIYF
NA	TRBV5-1	NA	TRBJ1-1	TGCGCCAGCAACCTTGAAGGCCTCGGTGAAGCTTTCTTT	CASNLEGLGEAFF
NA	TRBV5-6	NA	TRBJ1-1	TGTGCCAGCAGCGATGACAGGATGAACACTGAAGCTTTCTTT	CASSDDRMNTEAFF
NA	TRBV12-3/TRBV12-4	NA	TRBJ1-2	TGTGCCAGCAGTGTCACAAACAACTATGGCTACACCTTC	CASSVTNNYGYTF
NA	TRBV5-4	NA	TRBJ2-7	TGTGCCAGCAGCTTAGATAGGCAGGTAAAGTACTTC	CASSLDRQVKYF
TRBD1	TRBV2	NA	TRBJ1-2	TGTGCCAGCAGGGGACAGGGTCATTACTATGGCTACACCTTC	CASRGQGHYYGYTF
TRBD2	TRBV6-5	NA	TRBJ2-7	TGTGCCAGCAGCAATAGCGGGGGGTCATTCGGCGAGCAGTACTTC	CASSNSGGSFGEQYF
TRBD1	TRBV9	NA	TRBJ1-2	TGTGCCAGCAGCGTAGAGGACAGGACCTTCGGGGGCTACACCTTC	CASSVEDRTFGGYTF
NA	TRBV11-3	NA	TRBJ1-6	TGTGCCAGCAGCCCAGGACAAGGCTATAATTCACCCCTCCACTTT	CASSPGQGYNSPLHF
NA	TRBV27	NA	TRBJ2-7	TGTGCCAGCAGTTCCGGGTCAACAAGGTCCTACGAGCAGTACTTC	CASSSGSTRSYEQYF
TRBD1	TRBV28	NA	TRBJ2-5	TGTGCCAATGTTTTCGGGACAGGGGAAGAGACCCAGTACTTC	CANVFGTGEETQYF
TRBD1	TRBV27	NA	TRBJ2-1	TGTGCCAGCAGTCAACGGGACAGGGCCCTCAATGAGCAGTTCTTC	CASSQRDRALNEQFF
NA	TRBV4-2	NA	TRBJ1-2	TGTGCCAGCAGCCAAGCGGGCTTAGGAGCTAACTATGGCTACACCTTC	CASSQAGLGANYGYTF
NA	TRBV6-2/TRBV6-3	NA	TRBJ2-5	TGTGCCAGCAGTTACTATGGGGGCGCAGAGGAGACCCAGTACTTC	CASSYYGGAEETQYF
NA	TRBV28	few	TRBJ2-7	TGTGCCAGCAGTCTGGACAAATACTACGAGCAGTACTTC	CASSLDKYYEQYF
TRBD1	TRBV24-1	NA	TRBJ1-5	TGTGCCACCAGCGACACAGGGGCCTATCAGCCCCAGCATTTT	CATSDTGAYQPQHF
TRBD1	TRBV4-1	NA	TRBJ1-4	TGCGCCAGCAGCCAAGAAGGGACAGGGCTTGAAAAACTGTTTTTT	CASSQEGTGLEKLFF